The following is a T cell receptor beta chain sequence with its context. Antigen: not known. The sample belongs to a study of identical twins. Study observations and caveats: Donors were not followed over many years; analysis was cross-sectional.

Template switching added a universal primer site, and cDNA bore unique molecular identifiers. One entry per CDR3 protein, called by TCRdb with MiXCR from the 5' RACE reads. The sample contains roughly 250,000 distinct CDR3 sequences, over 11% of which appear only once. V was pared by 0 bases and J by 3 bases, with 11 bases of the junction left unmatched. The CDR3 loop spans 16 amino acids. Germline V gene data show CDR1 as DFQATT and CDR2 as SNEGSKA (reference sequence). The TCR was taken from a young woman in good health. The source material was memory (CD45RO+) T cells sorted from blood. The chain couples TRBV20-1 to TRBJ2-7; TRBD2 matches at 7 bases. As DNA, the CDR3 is TGCAGTGCTAGAGATATAGGACGGGGGGTTCGCTACGAGCAGTACTTC. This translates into CSARDIGRGVRYEQYF.